Following are 31 T cell receptor beta chains from one sample sequenced in a study of cytomegalovirus exposure and HLA in healthy donors (dated by TCRdb to about 2017). The library was prepared using the immunoSEQ multiplex PCR assay. A mixture of 60 forward primers for TCR Vbeta segments and 13 reverse primers for TCR Jbeta segments was used in the multiplex PCR. The table was pulled from immuneACCESS by TCRdb, which kept in-frame rearrangements only. Such tables lose some clones; where checked, under half of the loss comes from unresolved V genes, and the rest has no known cause. This sample has 190,000 or so clones in its table, and 80% to 85% of those were observed once. 1.6% of the sample goes to the ten largest clones. Sequenced: PBMCs. The receptor source for this set is a man in his fifties in good health and CMV-seronegative.

The chain couples TRBV28 to TRBJ2-1; 8 bases are a match to TRBD2. V was pared by 7 bases and J by 10 bases, with 15 bases of the junction left unmatched. The CDR3 loop spans 15 amino acids. The germline V gene has CDR1 MDHEN and CDR2 SYDVKM. The CDR3 region has the DNA TGTGCCAGCACTTCCGGGACTAGATCGGGGGGGGAGCAGTTCTTC. Protein: CASTSGTRSGGEQFF.

This clone was seen a handful of times. The gene calls are TRBV4-1 and TRBJ1-4; 11 nucleotides line up with TRBD1. V lost 8 bases and J lost 3; bases outside the gene matches: 5. The CDR3 runs to 15 residues. Per the germline V gene, CDR1 is MGHRA and CDR2 is YSYEKL. CDR3 coding DNA: TGCGCCAGCGAGGTGGGACAGGGGGCTAATGAAAAACTGTTTTTT. This codes for CASEVGQGANEKLFF.

This chain connects TRBV29-1 to TRBJ2-5; weak D call: TRBD2 (7 bases). Trimming cost V 4 bases and J 1 base, with 16 bases left between them. There are 15 residues in the CDR3. Looked up from germline, CDR1 is SQVTM and CDR2 is ANQGSEA. CDR3 region: CSVVLGGGSQETQYF. CDR3 coding DNA: TGCAGCGTTGTTCTTGGCGGGGGCTCCCAAGAGACCCAGTACTTC.

This clone was found a few times. The rearrangement links TRBV4-1 to TRBJ2-4; D may be TRBD1 (5 bases). Trimming stripped 3 bases from V and 3 bases from J, with 21 bases between. This CDR3 has 18 amino acids. Germline V gene lookup returns CDR1 MGHRA and CDR2 YSYEKL. CDR3 sequence: CASSHRPPPNQGKNIQYF. DNA of the CDR3: TGCGCCAGCAGCCATCGACCTCCTCCTAACCAGGGCAAAAACATTCAGTACTTC.

The V gene is TRBV6-6, the J gene TRBJ1-3, with 7 bases matching TRBD1. The V gene's germline CDR1 is MNHNY and CDR2 SVGAGI (reference sequence). V shed 6 bases and J 4 bases; nucleotides not matched to a gene: 6. This CDR3 comprises 14 residues. The CDR3 DNA reads TGTGCCAGCAGACCACAGGGGAAGGGAAACACCATATATTTT. This encodes CASRPQGKGNTIYF.

The chain has TRBV5-1 and TRBJ2-3; 11 bases agree with TRBD2. Germline CDR1 and CDR2: SGHRS and YFSETQ. This CDR3 has 18 residues. V gave up 4 bases and J gave up 1 base; unmatched junction bases: 11. The CDR3 loop is CASSPTQLAGAGTDTQYF. The CDR3 DNA reads TGCGCCAGCAGCCCAACGCAACTAGCGGGGGCAGGCACAGATACGCAGTATTTT. Full variable domain (rest looked up from reference TRBV5-1 and TRBJ2-3): KAGVTQTPRYLIKTRGQQVTLSCSPISGHRSVSWYQQTPGQGLQFLFEYFSETQRNKGNFPGRFSGRQFSNSRSEMNVSTLELGDSALYLCASSPTQLAGAGTDTQYFGPGTRLTVL.

V usage is TRBV6-1 and J usage is TRBJ1-5, with TRBD1 as a possible D gene (5 bases). The CDR3 loop spans 18 amino acids. CDR1 and CDR2 from the germline V gene are MNHNS and SASEGT. Trimming took off 0 bases at V and 4 bases at J, with 19 bases between the two ends. CDR3 residues: CASSEAGLGLSFNQPQHF. DNA for the CDR3: TGTGCCAGCAGTGAAGCGGGGCTAGGCCTTTCTTTTAATCAGCCCCAGCATTTT.

The chain has TRBV7-3 and TRBJ1-3, with TRBD1 matching 8 bases. The ends lost 5 bases at V and 3 bases at J; junction bases unmatched: 3. In germline, CDR1 is SGHTA, CDR2 FQGTGA. The CDR3 covers 14 residues. CDR3 residues: CASSATGVGNTIYF. In nucleotides, the CDR3 is TGTGCCAGCAGCGCGACAGGGGTTGGAAACACCATATATTTT.

This chain connects TRBV6-5 to TRBJ2-5; maybe TRBD2 (5 bases). Per germline, CDR1 MNHEY and CDR2 SVGAGI. The CDR3 extends over 14 amino acids. Deletions cut 6 bases from V and 4 bases from J, with 15 bases between. CDR3 loop: CASRDGGGLETQYF. DNA for the CDR3: TGTGCCAGCAGAGACGGAGGAGGCCTAGAGACCCAGTACTTC.

This sequence joins TRBV7-2 and TRBJ2-4; 9 bases match TRBD2. V was pared by 0 bases and J by 7 bases, with 10 bases of the junction left unmatched. Germline CDR1 and CDR2: SGHTA and FQGNSA. The CDR3 covers 17 residues. The CDR3 spells CASSLASSGASGNIQYF. Here the CDR3 DNA reads TGTGCCAGCAGCTTAGCTTCTAGCGGGGCCTCGGGGAACATTCAGTACTTC.

This clone showed up just a few times. The chain has TRBV29-1 and TRBJ1-4; weak D call: TRBD1 (5 bases). V dropped 0 bases and J dropped 9 bases, with 11 bases sitting between them. CDR3 size: 13 residues. Germline V lookup: CDR1 SQVTM, CDR2 ANQGSEA. The CDR3 is CSVEEISGKKLFF. The CDR3 nucleotides are TGCAGCGTTGAAGAAATATCAGGGAAAAAACTGTTTTTT.

The genes are TRBV6-6 and TRBJ2-7; 9 bases align to TRBD1. The CDR3 loop spans 15 amino acids. The V segment lost 5 bases and the J segment 0 bases; nucleotides outside the gene matches: 5. Germline assignment: CDR1 MNHNY and CDR2 SVGAGI (reference sequence). CDR3 region: CASSLQQGASYEQYF. The DNA of the CDR3 is TGTGCCAGCAGTCTTCAACAGGGGGCCTCCTACGAGCAGTACTTC.

J is TRBJ2-7 and V is TRBV19; TRBD2 might be the D (7 bases). The V end lost 7 bases, the J end lost 5 bases, and 15 bases lay between the germline ends. Looked up from germline, CDR1 is LNHDA and CDR2 is SQIVND (reference sequence). CDR3 length: 13 residues. CDR3 sequence (DNA): TGTGCCAGTAATCAGGCGGGGGCCCACGAGCAGTACTTC. This translates into CASNQAGAHEQYF.

The gene calls are TRBV7-9 and TRBJ2-7, with a tentative D call TRBD1 (5 bases). The length of the CDR3 is 14 residues. CDR1 is SEHNR, CDR2 FQNEAQ, per germline (reference sequence). The ends were cut back, 6 bases at V and 0 bases at J, with 12 bases in the middle. The CDR3 DNA follows: TGTGCCAGCAGTTCCGACAGTCTCTCCTACGAGCAGTACTTC. It yields the protein CASSSDSLSYEQYF.

The chain links TRBV2 to TRBJ1-3; tentatively, D is TRBD1 (6 bases). V lost 5 bases and J lost 4, with 9 bases in between. Germline assignment: CDR1 SNHLY and CDR2 FYNNEI. The CDR3 has 13 residues. The CDR3 is CASSTGQGNTIYF. CDR3 DNA sequence: TGTGCCAGCAGTACAGGGCAAGGAAACACCATATATTTT. Full variable domain (rest looked up from reference TRBV2 and TRBJ1-3): EPEVTQTPSHQVTQMGQEVILRCVPISNHLYFYWYRQILGQKVEFLVSFYNNEISEKSEIFDDQFSVERPDGSNFTLKIRSTKLEDSAMYFCASSTGQGNTIYFGEGSWLTVV.

V is TRBV6-5 and J is TRBJ1-1; D perhaps matches TRBD1 (6 bases). The length of the CDR3 is 14 residues. Trimming cost V 6 bases and J 2 bases, with 13 bases left between them. Germline CDR1 is MNHEY and CDR2 is SVGAGI. DNA for the CDR3: TGTGCCAGCAGCTGGACAGCCTTAAACACTGAAGCTTTCTTT. It translates to CASSWTALNTEAFF.

This clone was detected only once. V and J are TRBV5-1 and TRBJ2-1; 9 bases are shared with TRBD2. CDR3 length: 15 residues. The germline CDR1 and CDR2 sequences are SGHRS and YFSETQ. With V trimmed by 3 bases and J by 10 bases, 11 bases remained unmatched. The CDR3 loop is CASSSPEAGGREQFF. The CDR3 bases are TGCGCCAGCAGCTCCCCCGAGGCGGGGGGGCGGGAGCAGTTCTTC.

In its sample, this clone was seen once. The genes are TRBV6-5 and TRBJ2-2; a weak D match, TRBD1 (6 bases). The CDR3 runs 14 residues. Trimming took off 10 bases at V and 0 bases at J, with 12 bases between the two ends. Germline lookup yields CDR1 MNHEY and CDR2 SVGAGI. The CDR3 reads CATSGTTNTGELFF. CDR3 sequence (DNA): TGTGCCACATCCGGGACAACGAACACCGGGGAGCTGTTTTTT.

On this clone: Different DNA sequences within this sample yield the same CDR3. This chain uses TRBV7-2 with TRBJ2-3; 9 bases agree with TRBD2. J lost 3 bases, V lost 1 base, and 2 bases had no gene match. Germline CDR1 reads SGHTA; CDR2 reads FQGNSA. This CDR3 has 15 amino acids. Here the CDR3 reads CASSLGLAGTDTQYF. In DNA, the CDR3 is TGTGCCAGCAGCTTAGGTCTAGCGGGAACAGATACGCAGTATTTT.

The chain links TRBV7-2 to TRBJ2-7; D is unclear. The CDR3 totals 15 residues. Germline CDR1 reads SGHTA; CDR2 reads FQGNSA. V shed 0 bases and J shed 2 bases, with 11 bases lying between them. In DNA, the CDR3 is TGTGCCAGCAGCTTAGCGTCCCAGCGTACCTACGAGCAGTACTTC. Protein product: CASSLASQRTYEQYF.

V and J are TRBV10-3 and TRBJ2-7, with 11 bases aligning to TRBD2. Trimming removed 5 bases from V and 5 bases from J; junction bases left unmatched: 5. This CDR3 region has 14 residues. The germline V gene encodes CDR1 ENHRY and CDR2 SYGVKD. CDR3 bases: TGTGCCATCAGTTCTAGCGGGGGGATAGACGAGCAGTACTTC. This encodes CAISSSGGIDEQYF.

The sample holds a few counts of this clone. The J gene is TRBJ2-7, the V gene TRBV2, with unresolved D. This CDR3 spans 12 amino acids. The V gene lost 7 bases and the J gene lost 2 bases, with 9 bases spanning the gap. Germline lookup yields CDR1 SNHLY and CDR2 FYNNEI. CDR3 coding DNA: TGTGCCAGCACTCGAACTCCCTACGAGCAGTACTTC. Translating gives CASTRTPYEQYF.

This clone was recorded a few times. CDR3 in DNA: TGCGCCAGCAGCTCGGGATACACTGAAGCTTTCTTT. This encodes CASSSGYTEAFF. V gene TRBV5-1 combines with J gene TRBJ1-1, with D uncertain. V lost 3 bases to trimming and J lost 3 bases, with 6 bases between them. The CDR3 has 12 residues. CDR1 SGHRS and CDR2 YFSETQ come from the germline V gene.

The gene calls are TRBV7-9 and TRBJ2-3; D unclear. This CDR3 comprises 12 residues. CDR1 is SEHNR and CDR2 is FQNEAQ in the germline V gene (reference sequence). V dropped 2 bases and J dropped 2 bases, with 2 bases sitting between them. CDR3 loop: CASSLLTDTQYF. The CDR3 DNA reads TGTGCCAGCAGCTTACTCACAGATACGCAGTATTTT.

The rearrangement uses TRBV19 and TRBJ2-7, with TRBD2 matching 7 bases. The V gene end was trimmed by 2 bases and the J gene end by 3 bases; junction bases not matched to a gene: 7. This CDR3 has 15 amino acids. Germline-derived CDR1 and CDR2 are LNHDA and SQIVND (reference sequence). CDR3 DNA sequence: TGTGCCAGTAGTATAAGGCTAGCGGCAAACTACGAGCAGTACTTC. This translates into CASSIRLAANYEQYF.

The chain recombines TRBV7-9 with TRBJ1-5, with 10 bases that match TRBD1. Looked up from germline, CDR1 is SEHNR and CDR2 is FQNEAQ (reference sequence). This CDR3 region has 15 residues. With 4 bases clipped from V and 8 bases from J, the junction kept 8 bases outside the gene matches. CDR3 in DNA: TGTGCCAGCAGCTCCAGCCAGACAGGGGGCGAGCCCCAGCATTTT. Translation gives CASSSSQTGGEPQHF.

The CDR3 loop is CASWAGGAGETQYF. The CDR3 DNA follows: TGTGCCAGCTGGGCAGGGGGCGCGGGGGAGACCCAGTACTTC. The rearrangement links TRBV6-5 to TRBJ2-5, with 8 bases that match TRBD1. V was pared by 8 bases and J by 5 bases, with 10 bases of the junction left unmatched. Germline V gene lookup returns CDR1 MNHEY and CDR2 SVGAGI. This CDR3 contains 14 residues.

The chain combines TRBV19 with TRBJ2-5; possible D gene TRBD1, 5 bases. Trimming pared 5 bases from V and 5 bases from J, leaving 15 bases between. The CDR3 is 14 residues long. Looked up from germline, CDR1 is LNHDA and CDR2 is SQIVND (reference sequence). This chain's CDR3 is CASSVDRGGETQYF. The CDR3 DNA sequence: TGTGCCAGTAGTGTCGACAGAGGTGGTGAGACCCAGTACTTC.

The CDR3 sequence is CASSRAGGKGYGYTF. CDR3 DNA sequence: TGTGCCAGCAGTCGGGCGGGGGGGAAGGGGTATGGCTACACCTTC. The chain combines TRBV6-1 with TRBJ1-2; TRBD1 is a possible D gene (5 bases). The CDR3 sequence is 15 residues long. CDR1 MNHNS and CDR2 SASEGT come from the germline V gene. V shed 5 bases and J shed 5 bases, with 18 bases lying between them.

Only a few counts were recorded for this clone. The chain links TRBV6-6 to TRBJ1-2; 9 positions agree with TRBD1. Trimming cost V 4 bases and J 8 bases; bases outside gene matches: 8. CDR3 size: 14 residues. The V gene's germline CDR1 is MNHNY and CDR2 SVGAGI (reference sequence). The CDR3 DNA reads TGTGCCAGCAGTTCCACAGGGGGCGTAGGGGGCTACACCTTC. It encodes CASSSTGGVGGYTF.

This sequence joins TRBV21-1 and TRBJ2-5; the table gives TRBD1 as D, unverified against the DNA. TRBV21-1 is assigned pseudogene status. The CDR3 covers 19 residues. CDR3 DNA sequence: TGTGCCAGCAGCAAAGTTCCCCCCAGGGGCCCCTTGAACCAAGAGACCCAGTACTTC. Translation: CASSKVPPRGPLNQETQYF.